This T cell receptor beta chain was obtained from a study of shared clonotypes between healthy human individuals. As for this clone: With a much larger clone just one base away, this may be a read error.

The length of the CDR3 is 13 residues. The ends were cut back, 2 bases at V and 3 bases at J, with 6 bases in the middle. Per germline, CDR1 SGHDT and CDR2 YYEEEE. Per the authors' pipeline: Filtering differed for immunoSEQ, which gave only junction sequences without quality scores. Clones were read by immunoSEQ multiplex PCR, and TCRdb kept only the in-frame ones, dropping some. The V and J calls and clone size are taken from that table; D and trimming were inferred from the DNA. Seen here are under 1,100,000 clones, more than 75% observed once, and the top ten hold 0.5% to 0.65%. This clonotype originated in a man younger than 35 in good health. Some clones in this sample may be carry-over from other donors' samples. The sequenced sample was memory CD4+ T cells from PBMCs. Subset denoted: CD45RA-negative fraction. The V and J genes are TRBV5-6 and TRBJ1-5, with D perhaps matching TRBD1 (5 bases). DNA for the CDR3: TGTGCCAGCAGCTTCGGGACCAATCAGCCCCAGCATTTT. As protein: CASSFGTNQPQHF.